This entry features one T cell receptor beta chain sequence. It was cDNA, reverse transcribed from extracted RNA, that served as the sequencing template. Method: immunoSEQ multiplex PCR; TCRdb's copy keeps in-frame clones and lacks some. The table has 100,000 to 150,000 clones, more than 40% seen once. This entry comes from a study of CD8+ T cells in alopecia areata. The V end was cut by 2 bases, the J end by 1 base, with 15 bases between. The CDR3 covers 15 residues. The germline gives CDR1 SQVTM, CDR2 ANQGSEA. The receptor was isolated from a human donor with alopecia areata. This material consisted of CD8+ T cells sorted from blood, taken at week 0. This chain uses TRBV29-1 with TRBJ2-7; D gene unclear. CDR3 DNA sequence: TGCAGCGTTGAATTCGAAACAGTCGATTCCTACGAGCAGTACTTC. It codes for CSVEFETVDSYEQYF.